This T cell receptor beta chain was captured by sequencing in a study of T-cell reconstitution after alpha-beta-depleted transplantation in children (dated by TCRdb to the mid-2010s). For the study in its entirety: T-cell immune reconstitution after TCRalphabeta/CD19-depleted allogeneic hematopoietic cell transplantation in children was quantitatively tracked in the study by means of TCR repertoire profiling.

In the germline V gene (reference sequence), CDR1 corresponds to MNHEY and CDR2 to SMNVEV. V and J lose 3 bases and 3 bases, and a span of 9 bases separates them. CDR3 length: 13 amino acids, cysteine to phenylalanine. Kept here is only the CDR3 DNA, which spans 39 bases and is read in frame from base 1. Read against the paper, the sample's treatment or condition label means: allogeneic hematopoietic cell transplantation with graft depleted of TCRalphabeta T cells and CD19 B cells. The transplant recipients were children given TCRalphabeta/CD19-depleted allogeneic hematopoietic cell grafts. General study outcomes and caveats: In some patients, the high TCRbeta diversity seen at day 60 was put down to recipient T cells and intrathymic progenitors that had survived conditioning. Over subsequent months, a decline in hyperexpanded clone frequencies was noted, and after one year, T-cell counts and TCRbeta diversity were mostly ascribed to newly produced T cells. Apparently early alphabetaT-cell count recovery about two months after transplant reportedly relied on only several hundred rapidly expanded clones derived from non-depleted graft cells.

Of note for this clonotype: This clone's antigen is unknown. The input lacks base qualities; no much larger clone sits a single base away.

The library was obtained by PCR. Sequencing used an Illumina HiSeq 2500. TCR library preparation used molecular barcoding, with unique molecular identifiers applied to normalize quantification of the TCRbeta repertoire. TCRdb reworked the public reads: Q25 trimming with fastp, MiXCR clone assembly, productive beta chains retained. Each entry merges the rows of one CDR3 protein and shows their most common DNA and genes. The sample profile shows about 76,000 distinct CDR3 sequences; about 14% of them were found once. The ten largest clonotypes hold around a quarter of the sample. The material sequenced was PBMCs, mostly from graft donor cells, taken 180 days after TCRalphabeta/CD19-depleted stem cell transplant. The TCR originated in a male patient between 2 and 10 years old who had a stem cell transplant for acute lymphoblastic leukemia, so the T cells may come from the graft donor. Recombination connected TRBV27 to TRBJ2-7; the D gene identity is not certain. The sequenced DNA: TGTGCCAGCAGTTTCGGAAGGGACTACGAGCAGTACTTC. It is translated as CASSFGRDYEQYF.